One sample yielded the 11 T cell receptor beta chains listed below, sequenced in a study of human T cells and chemical hapten exposure. TCRdb passed the RACE reads through MiXCR, listing each CDR3 protein once. The sample lists about 110,000 distinct CDR3 sequences; about 12% were seen once. Sample time point: pre-sensitization, week 0. Stated treatment: therapeutic diphenylcyclopropenone sensitization with weekly scalp DPC. Source: whole blood, taken in connection with sensitization to the hapten diphenylcyclopropenone (DPC). The receptors derive from a woman between 45 and 60 years old with alopecia areata. Some clones in this sample may be carry-over from other donors' samples.

This clonotype was picked up many times. The chain employs TRBV29-1 and TRBJ1-1, with D unclear. The germline V gene has CDR1 SQVTM and CDR2 ANQGSEA. CDR3 length: 10 residues. V was trimmed by 7 bases and J by 1 base, leaving 4 bases between them. The CDR3 region has the DNA TGCAGCGGGGGGAACACTGAAGCTTTCTTT. Translated, it gives CSGGNTEAFF.

The chain is built from TRBV6-5 and TRBJ1-6; D is unresolved. The CDR3 length is 15 residues. Germline CDR1 and CDR2: MNHEY and SVGAGI. The V end lost 5 bases, the J end lost 7 bases, and 15 bases lay between the germline ends. CDR3 protein: CASSPDPWSNSPLHF. CDR3 sequence (DNA): TGTGCCAGCAGTCCCGACCCCTGGTCCAATTCACCCCTCCACTTT.

The gene calls are TRBV27 and TRBJ1-5, with a weak D call TRBD1 (6 bases). This CDR3 has 14 residues. Germline V gene lookup returns CDR1 MNHEY and CDR2 SMNVEV (reference sequence). V shed 3 bases and J shed 6 bases, with 12 bases lying between them. The CDR3 is CASSFGRGGQPQHF. CDR3 bases: TGTGCCAGCAGTTTCGGCAGGGGCGGTCAGCCCCAGCATTTT.

Written as DNA, the CDR3 is TGTGCCAGCAGCATCCGTACTAGTAACAATGAGCAGTTCTTC. Residues: CASSIRTSNNEQFF. The V gene is TRBV11-3, the J gene TRBJ2-1; tentatively, D is TRBD2 (5 bases). Germline V lookup: CDR1 SGHNT, CDR2 YENEEA. The CDR3 is made up of 14 amino acids. With 5 bases removed from V and 5 bases from J, the gap between germline ends came to 13 bases.

The chain is built from TRBV9 and TRBJ1-4; 9 bases are shared with TRBD1. The CDR3 has 15 residues. The J segment lost 4 bases and the V segment lost 4 bases, leaving 5 bases of the junction unmatched. CDR1 is SGDLS, CDR2 YYNGEE, per germline. The CDR3 DNA reads TGTGCCAGCAGCAGGACAGGGGAGAATAATGAAAAACTGTTTTTT. Translating it yields CASSRTGENNEKLFF. Combining the CDR3 with reference TRBV9 and TRBJ1-4 gives the whole variable domain DSGVTQTPKHLITATGQRVTLRCSPRSGDLSVYWYQQSLDQGLQFLIQYYNGEERAKGNILERFSAQQFPDLHSELNLSSLELGDSALYFCASSRTGENNEKLFFGSGTQLSVL.

This clonotype was observed at least ten times. The chain employs TRBV6-5 and TRBJ1-5; TRBD1 might be the D (5 bases). Looked up from germline, CDR1 is MNHEY and CDR2 is SVGAGI. The CDR3 has 14 amino acids. Trimming cost V 7 bases and J 2 bases, with 12 bases left between them. The CDR3 loop reads CASKAGTGNQPQHF. The CDR3 DNA is TGTGCCAGCAAGGCAGGGACGGGCAATCAGCCCCAGCATTTT.

This clonotype has only a few counts. The genes are TRBV6-5 and TRBJ1-2; D is possibly TRBD1 (5 bases). CDR1 is MNHEY and CDR2 is SVGAGI in the germline V gene. The V end lost 0 bases, the J end lost 4 bases, and 9 bases lay between the germline ends. The CDR3 extends over 14 amino acids. For the CDR3, the DNA is TGTGCCAGCAGTTACTCGAATCAGGGCTATGGCTACACCTTC. Its translation: CASSYSNQGYGYTF.

V gene TRBV27 combines with J gene TRBJ2-1, with 9 bases that match TRBD1. The V and J ends lost 1 base and 7 bases, in that order; junction bases with no gene match: 8. CDR3 length: 16 amino acids. CDR1 is MNHEY and CDR2 is SMNVEV in the germline V gene (reference sequence). The CDR3 is CASSLYLGTGRNEQFF. CDR3 sequence (DNA): TGTGCCAGCAGTTTATATCTAGGGACAGGGAGGAATGAGCAGTTCTTC.

The chain uses TRBV28 and TRBJ1-5; D might be TRBD1 (5 bases). CDR3 size: 16 residues. The V and J ends lost 5 bases and 7 bases respectively, with 21 bases between them. Looked up from germline, CDR1 is MDHEN and CDR2 is SYDVKM. The CDR3 region is CASSPPAGSTGQPQHF. The DNA for the CDR3 is TGTGCCAGCAGTCCCCCCGCAGGGTCGACGGGGCAGCCCCAGCATTTT.

A few counts support this clonotype. This rearrangement joins TRBV2 to TRBJ1-4, with TRBD1 identical over 10 bases. The CDR3 covers 13 residues. Germline V gene lookup returns CDR1 SNHLY and CDR2 FYNNEI. V gave up 9 bases and J gave up 6 bases; unmatched junction bases: 4. The CDR3 is CASDRGRDEKLFF. The CDR3 nucleotides read TGTGCCAGTGACAGGGGGCGAGATGAAAAACTGTTTTTT. Using reference TRBV2 and TRBJ1-4 for the parts outside the CDR3, the full variable domain is EPEVTQTPSHQVTQMGQEVILRCVPISNHLYFYWYRQILGQKVEFLVSFYNNEISEKSEIFDDQFSVERPDGSNFTLKIRSTKLEDSAMYFCASDRGRDEKLFFGSGTQLSVL.

This clonotype was counted only a few times. V is TRBV27 and J is TRBJ2-7, with D perhaps matching TRBD1 (6 bases). The CDR3 extends over 14 amino acids. Looked up from germline, CDR1 is MNHEY and CDR2 is SMNVEV (reference sequence). V lost 6 bases, J lost 7 bases, and 19 bases lay in between. CDR3 DNA: TGTGCCAGCAGCTCCCCAGGGCAGGGGTTTGAGCAGTACTTC. Its translation is CASSSPGQGFEQYF.